This T cell receptor beta chain was found in a study of CD8 T cells in Susac syndrome (dated by TCRdb to about 2019). In terms of the full investigation: The study used repertoire sequencing to test whether antigen drove CD8+ T cell activation and differentiation in Susac syndrome. The clonality of the CD8+ T cell repertoire was compared across about a dozen healthy donors, some 14 Susac syndrome patients and under 18 multiple sclerosis patients. Broad study findings and their caveats: The number of individuals in the TCR sequencing and HLA analysis was recognized as being relatively small.

As for this clonotype: The antigen it recognizes is unknown. Per-base qualities were not stored, and no clone one base away is much larger.

The CDR3 numbers 18 residues from cysteine through phenylalanine. The kept DNA is CDR3 alone, 54 bases in frame from the first base. Reading the germline V gene gives CDR1 SGHTA and CDR2 FQGNSA. The junction carries 22 bases between V and J, which are trimmed by 2 bases and 4 bases respectively. RNA was extracted using the RNeasy kit, and roughly 0.5 to 1 microgram was reverse transcribed with random hexamers. The immunoSEQ multiplex PCR assay, which covers 54 Vbeta and 13 Jbeta segments, was used to amplify TCR beta CDR3 regions. PCR amplification bias was corrected using a synthetic template baseline for primer optimization and computational correction. The study's own analysis went as follows. Reads were annotated to V, D and J genes according to IMGT and were analyzed with immunoSEQ Analyzer, with only productive sequences retained. Clonality was calculated as one minus the Shannon entropy normalized by log2 of the number of productive unique sequences. Public and private clones were assessed among the 100 most prevalent clones of each patient and control. Clones were defined as Susac-specific when absent from the healthy and MS cohorts, from fewer than 1,200 published viral clones and from other ImmuneACCESS disease sequences. TCRdb's own reprocessing of the public reads used fastp at Q25 and MiXCR and kept productive beta chains. For every CDR3 protein sequence, its rows merge into one entry that carries the most common genes and DNA. In this record, the V and J calls reflect TCRdb's handling and not the investigators' own analysis. This sample lists approximately 220,000 distinct CDR3 sequences; around nine tenths were detected once. The top ten hold roughly 0.13% of the sample.

High-throughput TCR beta sequencing profiled peripheral blood CD8+ and CD4+ T cells from healthy donors, Susac syndrome patients and multiple sclerosis patients. The multiple sclerosis controls were treatment-naive patients who had stable or active relapsing-remitting disease and met the revised McDonald criteria. Bulk CD8+ and CD4+ T cells were purified magnetically by negative isolation, whereas CD8+ TEMRA cells were enriched by FACS. Blood was collected in EDTA tubes and processed within 24 hours, with PBMCs isolated through density gradient centrifugation. PBMCs intended for TCR sequencing were cryopreserved in liquid nitrogen and were subsequently thawed in a 37 degrees C water bath. A purity of at least 90% was achieved for sorted or isolated CD4+, CD8+ and CD8+ TEMRA cells.

The clonotype was recovered from a human donor with multiple sclerosis. Sequenced material: CD8+ T cells from PBMCs. The V and J segments used are TRBV7-2 and TRBJ2-3; the D gene cannot be resolved reliably. The DNA is TGTGCCAGCAGCTTAATTATCCTATTGGGCCTACCAGCAGATACGCAGTATTTT. Translated, this gives CASSLIILLGLPADTQYF.